The sequence of this T cell receptor (beta chain) was determined in a study of cytomegalovirus exposure and HLA in healthy donors. Amplification used 60 Vbeta primers and 13 Jbeta primers. TCRdb's copy holds only in-frame clones and misses some; the assay was immunoSEQ multiplex PCR. The data contain 100,000 to 150,000 clones, more than 75% of them seen just once; the ten biggest clones take up about 1.8%. The CDR3 is 14 amino acids. Trimming removed 5 bases at V and 1 base at J, with 11 bases between. Per the germline V gene, CDR1 is SGHNT and CDR2 is YENEEA. General study findings and limits: The majority of CMV-associated TCR beta chains were reported as apparently HLA-restricted in a later analysis. A further, later analysis showed that HLA-associated TCR beta chains (compared with equally common others) were more clonally expanded. While the bulk of TCR sequences proved rare, some public TCRs turned up in many donors.

This clone was seen a handful of times. Its cognate antigen is unknown. Input material: PBMCs. The genes are TRBV11-3 and TRBJ1-1; D is possibly TRBD1 (5 bases). This clonotype was sampled from a man aged 18 to 30 in good health and CMV-seronegative. DNA of the CDR3: TGTGCCAGCAGCCTCTCGGGGGGGAACACTGAAGCTTTCTTT. This gives the protein CASSLSGGNTEAFF.